This entry features one T cell receptor beta chain sequence. This sample stems from a study of CD8+ T cells in alopecia areata. Across the study: Dosing with tofacitinib proceeded for 6 to 18 months, followed by 6 months off drug.

Specimens obtained from alopecia areata patients comprised lesional scalp punch biopsies and peripheral blood. CD4+ and CD8+ T cells were sorted from PBMCs. There are 16 residues in the CDR3. Trimming took off 2 bases at V and 5 bases at J, with 19 bases between the two ends. Germline CDR1 is SGHDT and CDR2 is YYEEEE. Extracted RNA was reverse transcribed into cDNA, the sequencing template. The repertoire was sequenced with immunoSEQ multiplex PCR; TCRdb's copy has only in-frame clones and lacks some. Here the sample spans 150,000 or so clones, around 86% being singletons. The source was CD8+ T cells sorted from blood, collected at week 0. This chain uses TRBV5-6 with TRBJ1-1; no clear D. The sequence came from a human donor with alopecia areata. The CDR3 region has the DNA TGTGCCAGCAGCTTTCTCCCTCATACCACGGTGACTGAAGCTTTCTTT. This codes for CASSFLPHTTVTEAFF.